Listed here are 25 T cell receptor beta chains from one sample, sequenced in a study of CD8 T cells in Susac syndrome. An input of about 0.45 to 1 ug of RNA was subjected to reverse transcription using random hexamers. TCRdb re-called the immunoSEQ multiplex PCR reads with MiXCR, one entry per CDR3 protein. The table shows roughly 150,000 distinct CDR3 sequences, with 93% occurring only once. The sample taken for sequencing was CD4+ T cells from PBMCs. These receptors were taken from a human donor in good health.

This rearrangement joins TRBV15 to TRBJ1-5; TRBD1 might be the D (5 bases). The CDR3 has 16 amino acids. Trimming removed 5 bases from V and 0 bases from J, with 14 bases in between. Germline CDR1 is LNHNV and CDR2 is YYDKDF (reference sequence). The CDR3 protein is CATSGPLTVSNQPQHF. The DNA for the CDR3 is TGTGCCACCAGCGGGCCCTTGACAGTTAGCAATCAGCCCCAGCATTTT. The full variable domain, in which reference TRBV15 and TRBJ1-5 provide the parts outside the CDR3, is DAMVIQNPRYQVTQFGKPVTLSCSQTLNHNVMYWYQQKSSQAPKLLFHYYDKDFNNEADTPDNFQSRRPNTSFCFLDIRSPGLGDTAMYLCATSGPLTVSNQPQHFGDGTRLSIL.

The rearrangement links TRBV18 to TRBJ1-2; possibly TRBD1 for D (6 bases). Germline V lookup: CDR1 KGHSH, CDR2 LQKENI. The CDR3 extends over 18 amino acids. The ends were cut back, 0 bases at V and 8 bases at J, with 25 bases in the middle. The CDR3 DNA follows: TGTGCCAGCTCACCACCGGGCAGGGGAGCTCCGGGGTCTGACGGCTACACCTTC. Translating gives CASSPPGRGAPGSDGYTF.

V gene TRBV2 combines with J gene TRBJ2-5; no clear D gene. V shed 7 bases and J shed 1 base, with 7 bases lying between them. In germline, CDR1 is SNHLY, CDR2 FYNNEI. CDR3 length: 12 amino acids. CDR3 residues: CASIWPQETQYF. CDR3 nucleotide sequence: TGTGCCAGCATATGGCCCCAAGAGACCCAGTACTTC.

The rearrangement joins TRBV5-1 to TRBJ2-3, with 14 bases identical to TRBD2. The V gene end was trimmed by 4 bases and the J gene end by 1 base; junction bases not matched to a gene: 2. CDR3 length equals 16 residues. Germline lookup yields CDR1 SGHRS and CDR2 YFSETQ. CDR3: CASSPGLAGGTDTQYF. DNA for the CDR3: TGCGCCAGCAGCCCGGGACTAGCGGGGGGCACAGATACGCAGTATTTT.

The V gene is TRBV29-1, the J gene TRBJ2-3; D unclear. Germline assignment: CDR1 SQVTM and CDR2 ANQGSEA. Trimming pared 1 base from V and 0 bases from J, leaving 5 bases between. The CDR3 totals 13 residues. The chain's CDR3 is CSVEGDSTDTQYF. The CDR3 DNA reads as TGCAGCGTTGAAGGAGACAGCACAGATACGCAGTATTTT.

This chain connects TRBV20-1 to TRBJ2-5, with D tentatively TRBD2 (6 bases). Per the germline V gene, CDR1 is DFQATT and CDR2 is SNEGSKA (reference sequence). The CDR3 has 13 amino acids. Trimming took 1 base from V and 5 from J, leaving 11 bases between them. CDR3 sequence: CSARVAGPETQYF. The CDR3 DNA reads TGCAGTGCTAGAGTTGCGGGGCCCGAGACCCAGTACTTC.

This clonotype has only one observation. The gene calls are TRBV2 and TRBJ1-1; possible D gene TRBD1, 6 bases. CDR1 and CDR2 from the germline V gene are SNHLY and FYNNEI. The CDR3 runs to 12 residues. Between the trimmed V and J ends, which lost 6 bases and 11 bases, there was a span of 16 bases. The CDR3 bases are TGTGCCAGCAGCGTCGACAGGAATGAGGCTTTCTTT. Encoded protein: CASSVDRNEAFF.

J is TRBJ1-4 and V is TRBV3-1; 7 nucleotides line up with TRBD1. The CDR3 consists of 17 residues. The junction had 12 bases not matched to a gene; V was cut back by 3 bases and J by 5 bases. Per germline, CDR1 LGHDT and CDR2 YNNKEL (reference sequence). Here the CDR3 reads CASSQGLPGQLNEKLFF. The CDR3 nucleotides are TGTGCCAGCAGCCAGGGTCTCCCGGGACAGCTCAATGAAAAACTGTTTTTT.

The chain is built from TRBV19 and TRBJ2-2; TRBD1 agrees at 10 bases. Germline CDR1 and CDR2: LNHDA and SQIVND (reference sequence). CDR3 size: 14 residues. V shed 3 bases, J shed 5 bases, and the junction held 0 bases outside the gene matches. CDR3 bases: TGTGCCAGTAGTATGGGACAGGGGACCGGGGAGCTGTTTTTT. Residues: CASSMGQGTGELFF.

V and J are TRBV29-1 and TRBJ2-1; TRBD2 agrees at 11 bases. The V segment lost 5 bases and the J segment 4 bases; nucleotides outside the gene matches: 1. The CDR3 is 13 amino acids. Germline V lookup: CDR1 SQVTM, CDR2 ANQGSEA. CDR3 amino acids: CSVLAGGYNEQFF. The CDR3 DNA reads as TGCAGCGTTCTAGCGGGGGGATACAATGAGCAGTTCTTC.

The CDR3 DNA reads as TGTGCCAGCAAGGGCTCTGGGGCCAACGTCCTGACTTTC. This encodes CASKGSGANVLTF. The chain carries TRBV27 and TRBJ2-6, with D unclear. This CDR3 is built from 13 residues. The V gene lost 7 bases and the J gene lost 0 bases, with 4 bases spanning the gap. Germline V CDR1 and CDR2: MNHEY, SMNVEV (reference sequence).

The chain has TRBV29-1 and TRBJ1-1; unclear D gene. The V end was cut by 7 bases, the J end by 0 bases, with 12 bases between. This CDR3 has 13 amino acids. The germline V gene has CDR1 SQVTM and CDR2 ANQGSEA. In DNA form, the CDR3 reads TGCAGCGCCCGAGGGTCCATGAACACTGAAGCTTTCTTT. Translating gives CSARGSMNTEAFF.

The chain uses TRBV23-1 and TRBJ1-1; the D is unclear. TRBV23-1 has ORF status, its function being uncertain. The CDR3 is 12 amino acids. Trimming took off 4 bases at V and 6 bases at J, with 9 bases between the two ends. CDR3: CASSRTGPEAFF. DNA of the CDR3: TGCGCCAGCAGTCGCACTGGCCCTGAAGCTTTCTTT.

The chain joins TRBV7-9 to TRBJ1-1; 8 nucleotides agree with TRBD1. The V and J ends lost 5 bases and 4 bases, in that order; junction bases with no gene match: 3. This CDR3 is 13 amino acids long. Germline V lookup: CDR1 SEHNR, CDR2 FQNEAQ (reference sequence). CDR3 region: CASSTDRGTEAFF. DNA of the CDR3: TGTGCCAGCAGCACCGACAGGGGCACTGAAGCTTTCTTT.

The chain couples TRBV19 to TRBJ2-7; no clear D. V shed 5 bases and J shed 3 bases, with 11 bases lying between them. Germline-derived CDR1 and CDR2 are LNHDA and SQIVND (reference sequence). The CDR3 sequence is 13 residues long. The CDR3 DNA reads TGTGCCAGTAGTCGGCAGGCCCACTACGAGCAGTACTTC. Translation: CASSRQAHYEQYF.

The rearrangement links TRBV12-3 or TRBV12-4 to TRBJ1-1; tentative D call: TRBD1 (6 bases). V lost 1 base and J lost 2, with 11 bases in between. The CDR3 consists of 15 residues. The CDR3 DNA reads as TGTGCCAGCAGTTTAGAGGGCAGGGGTAACACTGAAGCTTTCTTT. Encoded protein: CASSLEGRGNTEAFF.

The gene calls are TRBV4-2 and TRBJ1-5; maybe TRBD1 (6 bases). CDR1 LGHNA and CDR2 YNFKEQ come from the germline V gene. V was cut by 3 bases and J by 3 bases, with 9 bases left in between. CDR3 length: 14 amino acids. CDR3 region: CASSQGHSNQPQHF. The CDR3 nucleotides are TGTGCCAGCAGCCAGGGACACTCCAATCAGCCCCAGCATTTT.

The V call is TRBV9, the J call TRBJ1-1, with TRBD1 identical over 7 bases. Germline trimming cut 1 base from V and 1 base from J; bases unmatched to any gene: 4. Germline V gene lookup returns CDR1 SGDLS and CDR2 YYNGEE. This CDR3 is 15 amino acids long. CDR3 protein: CASSVQTGRNTEAFF. In nucleotides, the CDR3 is TGTGCCAGCAGCGTACAGACAGGGAGGAACACTGAAGCTTTCTTT.

This clonotype has just one count. The chain joins TRBV11-2 to TRBJ2-2; no definite D call. There are 15 residues in the CDR3. V was cut by 0 bases and J by 1 base, with 6 bases left in between. Germline V gene lookup returns CDR1 SGHAT and CDR2 FQNNGV. CDR3 residues: CASSLDQLNTGELFF. The CDR3 nucleotides are TGTGCCAGCAGCTTAGATCAGCTGAACACCGGGGAGCTGTTTTTT.

The chain uses TRBV7-2 and TRBJ1-4; TRBD1 might be the D (5 bases). Per germline, CDR1 SGHTA and CDR2 FQGNSA. V lost 5 bases, J lost 7 bases, and 14 bases lay in between. The CDR3 has 14 amino acids. Here the CDR3 DNA reads TGTGCCAGCAGCACCCTGGGTGGGGGTGAAAAACTGTTTTTT. Translation gives CASSTLGGGEKLFF.

The J gene is TRBJ2-7, the V gene TRBV3-1; D ambiguous. Between the trimmed V and J ends, which lost 3 bases and 6 bases, there was a span of 6 bases. Germline CDR1 and CDR2: LGHDT and YNNKEL (reference sequence). This CDR3 contains 11 residues. CDR3 nucleotides: TGTGCCAGCAGCCACCCCCCCGAGCAGTACTTC. This gives the protein CASSHPPEQYF.

This chain connects TRBV12-3 or TRBV12-4 to TRBJ1-5; D ambiguous. This CDR3 spans 15 amino acids. Trimming stripped 5 bases from V and 3 bases from J, with 14 bases between. The CDR3 DNA sequence: TGTGCCAGCAGTCCTATGATAGCGTTCAATCAGCCCCAGCATTTT. Its protein product is CASSPMIAFNQPQHF.

The rearrangement joins TRBV12-5 to TRBJ1-2, with TRBD1 identical over 9 bases. With 5 bases clipped from V and 6 bases from J, the junction kept 4 bases outside the gene matches. The CDR3 length is 13 residues. Germline lookup yields CDR1 LGHNT and CDR2 FRNRAP. This CDR3 is CASGTRTGDGYTF. The CDR3 region has the DNA TGTGCTAGTGGTACGCGGACAGGGGATGGCTACACCTTC.

V usage is TRBV6-2 or TRBV6-3 and J usage is TRBJ1-2; D ambiguous. Germline lookup yields CDR1 MNHEY and CDR2 SVGEGT. There are 12 residues in the CDR3. The germline V and J ends were trimmed by 2 bases and 8 bases, with 9 bases remaining between them. CDR3 loop: CASSYRVGGYTF. The CDR3 DNA sequence: TGTGCCAGCAGTTACAGGGTAGGCGGCTACACCTTC.

The rearrangement uses TRBV27 and TRBJ2-7; D is unclear. Germline values: CDR1 MNHEY, CDR2 SMNVEV (reference sequence). V was clipped by 9 bases and J by 1 base, with 1 base between them. The CDR3 is 9 residues long. The CDR3 DNA reads as TGTGCCAGATCCTACGAGCAGTACTTC. Translation: CARSYEQYF.